These 29 T cell receptor beta chains came from one sample sequenced in a study of blood T cells in healthy people across ages. PCR was performed a second time for roughly 7 to 12 cycles using a sample-barcoded 5' primer and a J-beta primer mix. TCRdb passed the 5' RACE reads through MiXCR, listing each CDR3 protein once. The sample lists under 750,000 distinct CDR3 sequences, roughly 48% occurring once. Sequences were obtained from blood. These receptors originate from a man aged 80 or over in good health.

This clonotype came up a few times. V and J are TRBV12-3 or TRBV12-4 and TRBJ1-6; D is unclear. The CDR3 is 13 amino acids. V was pared by 6 bases and J by 11 bases, with 14 bases between. The CDR3 here is CASSSPPPAPLHF. The CDR3 DNA sequence: TGTGCCAGCAGCTCGCCGCCGCCTGCACCCCTCCACTTT.

The chain carries TRBV13 and TRBJ1-2; D is possibly TRBD1 (5 bases). The ends were cut back, 5 bases at V and 4 bases at J, with 20 bases in the middle. The CDR3 totals 16 residues. CDR1 PRHDT and CDR2 FYEKMQ come from the germline V gene (reference sequence). The CDR3 DNA reads as TGTGCCAGCAGCCCACAGATATCAGGGACTGGCTATGGCTACACCTTC. Its protein product is CASSPQISGTGYGYTF.

About this clonotype: Being one base from a much bigger clone, this may be a read error. V is TRBV7-2 and J is TRBJ2-1; no reliable D call. The J call may be faulty, since TRBJ2-7 better matches the DNA end. The CDR3 runs to 14 residues. Germline CDR1 SGHTA, CDR2 FQGNSA. The CDR3 sequence is CASSLGRIYNEQYF. The CDR3 nucleotides read TGTGCCAGCAGCTTAGGACGGATTTACAATGAGCAGTACTTC.

This clonotype was found a few times. The J gene is TRBJ2-7, the V gene TRBV28, with 12 bases lining up with TRBD2. Germline-derived CDR1 and CDR2 are MDHEN and SYDVKM. The CDR3 length is 16 residues. With 5 bases clipped from V and 3 bases from J, the junction kept 8 bases outside the gene matches. The CDR3 loop is CASSPGLAGLFYEQYF. The DNA for the CDR3 is TGTGCCAGCAGTCCCGGACTAGCGGGATTATTCTACGAGCAGTACTTC.

This clonotype was counted a few times. The chain carries TRBV4-1 and TRBJ2-5; either TRBD1 or TRBD2 may fit D (5 bases each). Germline CDR1 reads MGHRA; CDR2 reads YSYEKL. The CDR3 length is 14 residues. The germline V and J ends were trimmed by 4 bases and 2 bases, with 11 bases remaining between them. CDR3 protein: CASSPGAVQETQYF. In DNA form, the CDR3 reads TGCGCCAGCAGCCCCGGGGCAGTACAAGAGACCCAGTACTTC.

This clonotype was seen a handful of times. V gene TRBV28 combines with J gene TRBJ2-1, with a possible D match to TRBD2 (6 bases). Germline V CDR1 and CDR2: MDHEN, SYDVKM. Trimming pared 5 bases from V and 15 bases from J, leaving 23 bases between. The CDR3 loop spans 14 amino acids. The CDR3 sequence: CASSPTGGRMGSFF. The CDR3 DNA is TGTGCCAGCAGTCCGACGGGTGGGAGGATGGGGTCGTTCTTC.

The chain has TRBV30 and TRBJ1-6; tentatively, D is TRBD1 (5 bases). From germline, CDR1 is GTSNPN and CDR2 SVGIG (reference sequence). V lost 2 bases to trimming and J lost 9 bases, with 17 bases between them. This CDR3 is built from 15 residues. The CDR3 is CAWSFVSGEGSPLHF. CDR3 nucleotide sequence: TGTGCCTGGAGTTTCGTGTCGGGGGAGGGTTCACCCCTCCACTTT.

The J gene is TRBJ2-1, the V gene TRBV4-1, with TRBD2 matching 8 bases. V was pared by 0 bases and J by 4 bases, with 8 bases of the junction left unmatched. This CDR3 region has 17 residues. The V gene's germline CDR1 is MGHRA and CDR2 YSYEKL. This chain's CDR3 is CASSQERASGSYNEQFF. DNA of the CDR3: TGCGCCAGCAGCCAAGAGAGAGCTAGCGGGTCTTACAATGAGCAGTTCTTC.

V and J are TRBV11-3 and TRBJ2-1; 9 nucleotides line up with TRBD2. V trimming: 1 base; J trimming: 5 bases; junction bases outside the gene matches: 3. The germline V gene has CDR1 SGHNT and CDR2 YENEEA. This CDR3 has 15 amino acids. The CDR3 nucleotides read TGTGCCAGCAGCTTAGGACTAGCGGTTCACAATGAGCAGTTCTTC. This encodes CASSLGLAVHNEQFF.

V usage is TRBV20-1 and J usage is TRBJ2-7; TRBD1 aligns across 10 bases. The CDR3 is made up of 15 amino acids. Germline V gene lookup returns CDR1 DFQATT and CDR2 SNEGSKA (reference sequence). The V and J ends lost 6 bases and 5 bases, in that order; junction bases with no gene match: 13. The CDR3 spells CSARPDRGRKDEQYF. CDR3 DNA: TGCAGTGCACGACCAGACAGGGGGCGCAAAGACGAGCAGTACTTC.

This rearrangement joins TRBV7-2 to TRBJ1-1; D perhaps matches TRBD1 (5 bases). The germline CDR1 and CDR2 sequences are SGHTA and FQGNSA. Trimming removed 6 bases at V and 0 bases at J, with 11 bases between. CDR3 length equals 14 residues. CDR3 sequence reads: CASRREDMNTEAFF. CDR3 DNA sequence: TGTGCCAGCAGAAGAGAGGACATGAACACTGAAGCTTTCTTT.

V usage is TRBV20-1 and J usage is TRBJ1-1; tentatively, D is TRBD1 (6 bases). Germline CDR1 DFQATT, CDR2 SNEGSKA (reference sequence). The CDR3 is 14 residues long. V was pared by 3 bases and J by 2 bases, with 13 bases between. CDR3 sequence reads: CSASRGQINTEAFF. The CDR3, as DNA: TGCAGTGCTAGCCGTGGACAGATAAACACTGAAGCTTTCTTT.

This chain uses TRBV5-1 with TRBJ2-7; 8 bases are a match to TRBD1. Unmatched junction bases numbered 5, after V lost 4 bases and J lost 5 bases. Per germline, CDR1 SGHRS and CDR2 YFSETQ. The CDR3 runs 13 residues. The CDR3 spells CASSPDRADEQYF. The CDR3 DNA sequence: TGCGCCAGCAGCCCGGACAGGGCAGACGAGCAGTACTTC. Variable domain in full (rest from reference TRBV5-1 and TRBJ2-7): KAGVTQTPRYLIKTRGQQVTLSCSPISGHRSVSWYQQTPGQGLQFLFEYFSETQRNKGNFPGRFSGRQFSNSRSEMNVSTLELGDSALYLCASSPDRADEQYFGPGTRLTVT.

This chain links TRBV3-1 with TRBJ1-2, with D unresolved. This CDR3 has 14 amino acids. The V end lost 1 base, the J end lost 2 bases, and 8 bases lay between the germline ends. In germline, CDR1 is LGHDT, CDR2 YNNKEL (reference sequence). The CDR3 DNA is TGTGCCAGCAGCCAAGTTCCGGGGAACTATGGCTACACCTTC. Translating it yields CASSQVPGNYGYTF.

This clonotype was picked up one time. V usage is TRBV9 and J usage is TRBJ1-2; 8 positions match TRBD1. The CDR3 runs to 14 residues. Germline trimming cut 5 bases from V and 4 bases from J; bases unmatched to any gene: 7. In germline, CDR1 is SGDLS, CDR2 YYNGEE. The CDR3 DNA reads as TGTGCCAGCAGAGCCGGGACAGGACCCTATGGCTACACCTTC. It specifies CASRAGTGPYGYTF.

The J gene is TRBJ2-1, the V gene TRBV11-1; tentative D call: TRBD2 (6 bases). This CDR3 contains 14 residues. Germline CDR1 and CDR2: SGHAT and FQDESV (reference sequence). Trimming took 5 bases from V and 7 from J, leaving 15 bases between them. CDR3 sequence (DNA): TGTGCCAGCAGCCTAACTAGCTCTGTAAATGAGCAGTTCTTC. Encoded protein: CASSLTSSVNEQFF.

This clonotype showed up just a few times. The chain links TRBV7-2 to TRBJ2-5, with a weak D call TRBD1 (5 bases). Trimming cost V 3 bases and J 5 bases, with 10 bases left between them. This CDR3 spans 13 amino acids. Looked up from germline, CDR1 is SGHTA and CDR2 is FQGNSA. The CDR3 coding sequence is TGTGCCAGCAGCTTGGGCAGGGTTGAGACCCAGTACTTC. Translation gives CASSLGRVETQYF.

The chain has TRBV27 and TRBJ2-5, with 8 positions matching TRBD2. The CDR3 loop spans 15 amino acids. V lost 2 bases and J lost 7; bases outside the gene matches: 9. Germline V gene lookup returns CDR1 MNHEY and CDR2 SMNVEV (reference sequence). The CDR3 loop is CASSLDRTAGGTQYF. Here the CDR3 DNA reads TGTGCCAGCAGTTTAGACAGGACGGCGGGGGGGACCCAGTACTTC.

This chain uses TRBV3-1 with TRBJ2-1; D is unclear. This CDR3 is built from 14 residues. Between the trimmed V and J ends, which lost 6 bases and 2 bases, there was a span of 11 bases. Germline V CDR1 and CDR2: LGHDT, YNNKEL (reference sequence). The DNA of the CDR3 is TGTGCCAGCAGTTCCGAAATACCCTACAATGAGCAGTTCTTC. The encoded protein is CASSSEIPYNEQFF.

V gene TRBV20-1 combines with J gene TRBJ1-2; 9 positions agree with TRBD1. The CDR3 length is 15 residues. CDR1 is DFQATT, CDR2 SNEGSKA, per germline (reference sequence). The V and J ends lost 0 bases and 5 bases, in that order; junction bases with no gene match: 7. The CDR3 DNA follows: TGCAGTGCTAGAGATGTTGGCGGGACAGGGTATGGCTACACCTTC. This codes for CSARDVGGTGYGYTF.

The J gene is TRBJ2-5, the V gene TRBV7-9; 10 bases agree with TRBD2. V gave up 6 bases and J gave up 0 bases; unmatched junction bases: 1. CDR1 and CDR2 (germline): SEHNR, FQNEAQ (reference sequence). The length of the CDR3 is 14 residues. CDR3 sequence (DNA): TGTGCCAGCAGTACTAGCGGGAACCAAGAGACCCAGTACTTC. The encoded protein is CASSTSGNQETQYF. Looking up the rest from reference TRBV7-9 and TRBJ2-5 gives the full variable domain: DTGVSQNPRHKITKRGQNVTFRCDPISEHNRLYWYRQTLGQGPEFLTYFQNEAQLEKSRLLSDRFSAERPKGSFSTLEIQRTEQGDSAMYLCASSTSGNQETQYFGPGTRLLVL.

V and J are TRBV12-3 or TRBV12-4 and TRBJ2-2; possible D gene TRBD2, 6 bases. Trimming stripped 6 bases from V and 1 base from J, with 9 bases between. The CDR3 has 14 amino acids. The CDR3 is CASRVRENTGELFF. CDR3 bases: TGTGCCAGCAGGGTGCGGGAGAACACCGGGGAGCTGTTTTTT.

The rearrangement links TRBV15 to TRBJ2-5; D is perhaps TRBD1 (6 bases). V lost 2 bases, J lost 1 base, and 17 bases lay in between. From germline, CDR1 is LNHNV and CDR2 YYDKDF (reference sequence). There are 17 residues in the CDR3. The CDR3 is CATSRSRGSLPQETQYF. The CDR3 DNA reads TGTGCCACCAGCAGATCCAGGGGTAGTTTGCCCCAAGAGACCCAGTACTTC.

CDR3 loop: CASRLQSSGINEQFF. Written as DNA, the CDR3 is TGTGCCAGCAGATTACAGTCTAGCGGGATCAATGAGCAGTTCTTC. The V gene is TRBV7-3, the J gene TRBJ2-1; 9 bases align to TRBD2. V dropped 6 bases and J dropped 6; count of bases not matched to a gene: 9. The CDR3 has 15 amino acids. The germline gives CDR1 SGHTA, CDR2 FQGTGA.

The chain carries TRBV24-1 and TRBJ2-1; a possible D gene is TRBD2 (7 bases). Trimming removed 5 bases at V and 2 bases at J, with 12 bases between. Germline-derived CDR1 and CDR2 are KGHDR and SFDVKD. This CDR3 region has 15 residues. The CDR3 is CATSGGGAPYNEQFF. CDR3 bases: TGTGCCACCAGTGGCGGGGGCGCCCCCTACAATGAGCAGTTCTTC.

The chain carries TRBV27 and TRBJ2-7; D remains unclear. Germline lookup yields CDR1 MNHEY and CDR2 SMNVEV (reference sequence). Trimming took off 0 bases at V and 7 bases at J, with 10 bases between the two ends. This CDR3 is built from 13 residues. This CDR3 reads CASSLSYSGEQYF. CDR3 sequence (DNA): TGTGCCAGCAGTTTATCTTACTCCGGGGAGCAGTACTTC.

This clonotype was observed a few times. V usage is TRBV7-2 and J usage is TRBJ2-3; TRBD2 matches at 9 bases. The CDR3 has 14 residues. Germline lookup yields CDR1 SGHTA and CDR2 FQGNSA. The V segment lost 6 bases and the J segment 7 bases; nucleotides outside the gene matches: 8. The CDR3 loop reads CASRLAGGLYTQYF. The CDR3 DNA follows: TGTGCCAGCAGATTGGCGGGGGGGCTATATACGCAGTATTTT.

This clonotype was counted only a few times. This rearrangement joins TRBV2 to TRBJ2-1, with D uncertain. In germline, CDR1 is SNHLY, CDR2 FYNNEI. This CDR3 spans 12 amino acids. V was shortened by 1 base and J by 7 bases, with 5 bases between the two germline ends. The DNA for the CDR3 is TGTGCCAGCAGTGAAGTCCTTAATGAGCAGTTCTTC. Translated: CASSEVLNEQFF.

This clonotype was observed a few times. This rearrangement joins TRBV29-1 to TRBJ1-2, with D maybe TRBD1 (6 bases). The germline CDR1 and CDR2 sequences are SQVTM and ANQGSEA. Trimming took off 1 base at V and 2 bases at J, with 8 bases between the two ends. The CDR3 sequence is 13 residues long. CDR3 protein: CSVEGTGNYGYTF. For the CDR3, the DNA is TGCAGCGTTGAAGGCACAGGGAACTATGGCTACACCTTC.